This TCR beta chain was documented in a study of blood T cell repertoires in COVID-19. Measured with immunoSEQ multiplex PCR; TCRdb has only the in-frame clones, and not every one. The sample has tens of thousands of clones, approximately 79% seen once. The CDR3 covers 16 residues. Germline loops: CDR1 MNHEY, CDR2 SVGAGI. V was clipped by 3 bases and J by 2 bases; unmatched bases: 4. The sequenced material came from peripheral blood. The rearrangement links TRBV6-5 to TRBJ1-6; 7 bases line up with TRBD1. The sequence came from a man in his 60s with acute or convalescent COVID-19. CDR3 nucleotides: TGTGCCAGCAGTTATGGACAGGATCCCTATAATTCACCCCTCCACTTT. Translating it yields CASSYGQDPYNSPLHF.